This TCR beta chain derives from a study of shared clonotypes between healthy human individuals. The J segment lost 8 bases and the V segment lost 2 bases, leaving 7 bases of the junction unmatched. The CDR3 sequence is 15 residues long. CDR1 and CDR2 from the germline V gene are MNHNS and SASEGT. Memory CD4+ cells were the fraction left after CD45RA+ naive selection. Whole-study results and caveats: Around 5% was the fraction of naive CD4 clonotypes found shared across a few donors.

Concerning this clone: As yet, its antigen is unknown.

Replicate PCRs from sorted subsets contained around 200 ng DNA, which is around 30,000 T cell genomes. In the source study's methods: Sequence data from immunoSEQ were junction-only and lacked quality scores; consequently, filtering differed. Only in-frame clones appear in the TCRdb table, and some are missing; sequencing was by immunoSEQ multiplex PCR. The DNA was the basis for D and trimming; V, J and clone size are from that table. The sample comprises approximately 2,000,000 clones, 92% of which are singletons, and 0.37% rests with the top ten. Material: naive CD4+ T cells from PBMCs. Subset described: CD45RA+ positively selected. The TCR comes from a man aged 18-30 years in good health. Some clones in this sample may be carry-over from other donors' samples. The chain has TRBV6-1 and TRBJ2-1; 9 bases map to TRBD2. This chain's CDR3 is CASSELGAGGYEQFF. The CDR3 coding sequence is TGTGCCAGCAGTGAATTGGGAGCGGGAGGCTATGAGCAGTTCTTC.